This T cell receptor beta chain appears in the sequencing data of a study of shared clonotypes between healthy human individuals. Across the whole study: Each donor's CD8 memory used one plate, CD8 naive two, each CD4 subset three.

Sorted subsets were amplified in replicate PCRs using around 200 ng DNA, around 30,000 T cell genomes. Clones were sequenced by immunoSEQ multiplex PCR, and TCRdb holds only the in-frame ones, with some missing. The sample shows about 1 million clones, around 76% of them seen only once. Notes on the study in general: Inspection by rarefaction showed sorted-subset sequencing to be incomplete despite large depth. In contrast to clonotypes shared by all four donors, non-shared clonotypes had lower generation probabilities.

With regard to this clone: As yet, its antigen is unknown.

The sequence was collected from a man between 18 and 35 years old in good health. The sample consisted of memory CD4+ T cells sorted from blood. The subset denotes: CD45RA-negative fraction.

The DNA of the CDR3 is TGCGCCAGCAGCCAAGCCCTGGACAGGGGGCTCCCCGGGGCTTTCTTT. Its translation: CASSQALDRGLPGAFF. The rearrangement uses TRBV4-1 and TRBJ1-1; 11 positions match TRBD1. Germline CDR1 MGHRA, CDR2 YSYEKL. The CDR3 is 16 amino acids. The V gene end was trimmed by 1 base and the J gene end by 11 bases; junction bases not matched to a gene: 12.